This T cell receptor (beta chain) derives from a study of blood T cell repertoires in COVID-19. Background on the study: Samples came from the United States, Italy and Spain, spanning acute and convalescent COVID-19. Sources were T cells, B-cell-depleted T cells, or PBMCs; the material itself was cDNA or gDNA.

The germline V and J ends were trimmed by 2 bases and 4 bases, with 8 bases remaining between them. Germline V gene lookup returns CDR1 MNHEY and CDR2 SVGAGI. CDR3 size: 13 residues. Per the original data handling: Amplification with reference gene primers provided the estimates of nucleated cell counts. TCRdb keeps only in-frame clones here, not all; method: immunoSEQ multiplex PCR. V and J calls and clone size follow that table, whereas D and trimming were derived from the DNA. The repertoire consists of roughly 300,000 clones, with about 85% occurring once and the leading ten covering roughly 15%.

The chain joins TRBV6-5 to TRBJ1-2, with D unclear. The origin of this receptor is a human donor in a cohort sampled during active COVID-19. Sequenced material: peripheral blood. The DNA for the CDR3 is TGTGCCAGCAGTTACGGCCGTGGCTATGGCTACACCTTC. This encodes CASSYGRGYGYTF.